The rows below give T cell receptor beta chains drawn from one sample of a study of cytomegalovirus exposure and HLA in healthy donors. The repertoire was sequenced with immunoSEQ multiplex PCR; TCRdb's copy has only in-frame clones and lacks some. The table shows 150,000 to 160,000 clones, with 74% occurring only once. The sequencing input was PBMCs. All receptors derive from a man in his thirties or forties in good health and CMV-seronegative. Both conserved end residues are part of each CDR3. A D gene is named only where the DNA matches it firmly. Expanded clones are given a class, and other clones once, few, many or no size at all.

j_call clone_size d_call v_call cdr3_nt cdr3_aa
TRBJ1-5 - - TRBV4-3 TGCGCCAGCAGCCAAGTTTACGGGATCTCCAATCAGCCCCAGCATTTT CASSQVYGISNQPQHF
TRBJ2-7 - TRBD2 TRBV7-2 TGTGCCAGCAGCTTAGGGCTAGCGGGGGGGCCGGGTGAGCAGTACTTC CASSLGLAGGPGEQYF
TRBJ2-7 once TRBD2 TRBV28 TGTGCCAGCAGTTCGACCGGACTAGCGGGGCAATACGAGCAGTACTTC CASSSTGLAGQYEQYF
TRBJ1-2 - - TRBV7-2 TGTGCCAGCAGCTTAGGGGGGGGCGATGGCTACACCTTC CASSLGGGDGYTF
TRBJ2-2 - - TRBV4-3 TGCGCCAGCAGCCAGGTCACAGGCAGGGCCACCGGGGAGCTGTTTTTT CASSQVTGRATGELFF
TRBJ1-2 - - TRBV7-9 TGTGCCAGCAGCTTAGTAGAGGAGTATGGCTACACCTTC CASSLVEEYGYTF
TRBJ1-6 few - TRBV7-2 TGTGCCAGCAGCTTAGGACGGAGCAATAATTCACCCCTCCACTTT CASSLGRSNNSPLHF
TRBJ2-2 - TRBD1 TRBV2 TGTGCCAGCAGTGATGGGACAGCGAACACCGGGGAGCTGTTTTTT CASSDGTANTGELFF
TRBJ1-2 few TRBD1 TRBV5-4 TGTGCCAGCAGCTTTCGGACAGGGGATGGCTACACCTTC CASSFRTGDGYTF
TRBJ2-6 - TRBD2 TRBV2 TGTGCCAGCAGCGGGACTAGCCAAAACTCTGGGGCCAACGTCCTGACTTTC CASSGTSQNSGANVLTF
TRBJ2-5 - TRBD1 TRBV7-9 TGTGCCAGCAGCTTCGACAGGGCTGGGGGAACCCAGTACTTC CASSFDRAGGTQYF
TRBJ1-1 few - TRBV19 TGTGCCAGTACCCTTGGACAGGAAGCTTTCTTT CASTLGQEAFF
TRBJ1-1 - - TRBV19 TGTGCCAGTTGGGGCCCGGGAGAGGAGAACACTGAAGCTTTCTTT CASWGPGEENTEAFF
TRBJ1-4 once TRBD1 TRBV4-2 TGTGCCAGCAGCCAGGGACAGGAGGAAGAAAAACTGTTTTTT CASSQGQEEEKLFF
TRBJ2-7 - TRBD1 TRBV6-1 TGTGCCAGCAGTGGAACAGGGGTATACGAGCAGTACTTC CASSGTGVYEQYF
TRBJ1-1 - TRBD1 TRBV6-5 TGTGCCAGCAGTTACTCTGAACAGGGGGACACTGAAGCTTTCTTT CASSYSEQGDTEAFF
TRBJ1-2 - TRBD1 TRBV2 TGTGCCAGCAGATTCGACAGGGGGGGCTATGGCTACACCTTC CASRFDRGGYGYTF
TRBJ1-1 - TRBD1 TRBV28 TGTGCCAGCAGCACGGGACAGGGGTCTGAAGCTTTCTTT CASSTGQGSEAFF
TRBJ2-1 - TRBD2 TRBV7-3 TGTGCCAGCAGCCCTCGGACTAGCGGGGACAATGAGCAGTTCTTC CASSPRTSGDNEQFF
TRBJ2-3 - TRBD2 TRBV30 TGTGCCTGGAGTCGTATGGCGGGGGGGACAGATACGCAGTATTTT CAWSRMAGGTDTQYF
TRBJ2-1 - TRBD1 TRBV2 TGTGCCAGCAGTCTTTGGACAGGGGGGAATGAGCAGTTCTTC CASSLWTGGNEQFF
TRBJ2-2 - TRBD1 TRBV30 TGTGCCTGGAGGGACATAATGACAGGGGGCCACGGGGAGCTGTTTTTT CAWRDIMTGGHGELFF
TRBJ2-7 - - TRBV28 TGTGCCAGCCAGGACAACTACGAGCAGTACTTC CASQDNYEQYF
TRBJ1-1 - TRBD1 TRBV6-1 TGTGCCAGCCCCGGCAGGGGGACCACTGAAGCTTTCTTT CASPGRGTTEAFF
TRBJ2-7 - - TRBV5-1 TGCGCCAGCAGTTTGGGCGGCGTTAAGGACGAGCAGTACTTC CASSLGGVKDEQYF
TRBJ2-1 - - TRBV7-2 TGTGCCAGCAGTCGCCCGGGGGACTACAATGAGCAGTTCTTC CASSRPGDYNEQFF
TRBJ2-7 - TRBD2 TRBV15 TGTGCCACCAGCAGGGGGGGGTCGCACGAGCAGTACTTC CATSRGGSHEQYF
TRBJ2-1 - TRBD2 TRBV7-2 TGTGCCAGCAGCCCCTCACCTCCTAGCGGGGGTCATAATGAGCAGTTCTTC CASSPSPPSGGHNEQFF
TRBJ1-5 - - TRBV6-6 TGTGCCAGCAGTTTAGGGGGTAGCAATCAGCCCCAGCATTTT CASSLGGSNQPQHF
TRBJ2-1 - TRBD2 TRBV11-3 TGTGCCAGCAGCAAAAATAGCGGGGGGGCAGGAGGCTACAATGAGCAGTTCTTC CASSKNSGGAGGYNEQFF
TRBJ1-6 - - TRBV12-2 TGTGCAAGTCGCTTAGTACCCCCTGCAGGGACAGGGGGTAGCTCCTATAATTCACCCCTCCACTTT CASRLVPPAGTGGSSYNSPLHF
TRBJ2-7 - TRBD1 TRBV10-1 TGCGCCAGCAGTGGACAGGGGGCCTACGAGCAGTACTTC CASSGQGAYEQYF
TRBJ1-6 - - TRBV9 TGTGCCAGCAGCCCTGGGGGCGGTTCTTCACCCCTCCACTTT CASSPGGGSSPLHF
TRBJ2-3 - - TRBV28 TGTGCCAGCAGCCTAGGACAGTATAGCACAGATACGCAGTATTTT CASSLGQYSTDTQYF
TRBJ1-1 once - TRBV19 TGTGCCAGTAGTATCCAGGGGCCACGGATTACTGAAGCTTTCTTT CASSIQGPRITEAFF
TRBJ1-6 few - TRBV21-1 TGTGCCAGCAGCAGACCATTTCTGAGGGGAGGTAATTCACCCCTCCACTTT CASSRPFLRGGNSPLHF
TRBJ1-1 - - TRBV5-1 TGCGCCAGCAGCTTGGCCGGTCGGTTAATGGGACAAGGCCCTGAAGCTTTCTTT CASSLAGRLMGQGPEAFF
TRBJ1-2 - TRBD1 TRBV27 TGTGCCAGCAGCCGAAATTTCGGGACAGGGGTTTCTGGCTACACCTTC CASSRNFGTGVSGYTF
TRBJ2-5 - - TRBV6-5 TGTGCCAGCAGTCCAATCGGGACACCTCAAGAGACCCAGTACTTC CASSPIGTPQETQYF
TRBJ1-2 - TRBD1 TRBV2 TGTGCCAGCATCCTCCAGACAGGGGTTATCGGCTACACCTTC CASILQTGVIGYTF
TRBJ2-2 once - TRBV2 TGTGCCAGCAGTGAAGGGATCGGGACCGGGGAGCTGTTTTTT CASSEGIGTGELFF
TRBJ1-1 - - TRBV4-3 TGCGCCAGCAGCCAAGATCAACGGGGCACTGAAGCTTTCTTT CASSQDQRGTEAFF
TRBJ1-2 - - TRBV28 TGTGCCAGCAGTACCGGGTACAACTATGGCTACACCTTC CASSTGYNYGYTF
TRBJ2-3 few TRBD1 TRBV10-3 TGTGCCATCAGTGGGACAGGTCCTCTCGGGACAGATACGCAGTATTTT CAISGTGPLGTDTQYF
TRBJ2-7 - TRBD1 TRBV7-8 TGTGCCAGCAGCGTAGACGCCGGGACAGGCCCCTCCTACGAGCAGTACTTC CASSVDAGTGPSYEQYF
TRBJ1-3 - - TRBV7-2 TGTGCCAGCAGCCTCGTTACTTCTGGAAACACCATATATTTT CASSLVTSGNTIYF
TRBJ1-6 - TRBD1 TRBV5-4 TGTGCCAGCAGCCCCGGGACAGAATATTCACCCCTCCACTTT CASSPGTEYSPLHF
TRBJ2-5 few - TRBV11-2 TGTGCCAGCAGCTTAGATTTAGGGACTCAAGAGACCCAGTACTTC CASSLDLGTQETQYF